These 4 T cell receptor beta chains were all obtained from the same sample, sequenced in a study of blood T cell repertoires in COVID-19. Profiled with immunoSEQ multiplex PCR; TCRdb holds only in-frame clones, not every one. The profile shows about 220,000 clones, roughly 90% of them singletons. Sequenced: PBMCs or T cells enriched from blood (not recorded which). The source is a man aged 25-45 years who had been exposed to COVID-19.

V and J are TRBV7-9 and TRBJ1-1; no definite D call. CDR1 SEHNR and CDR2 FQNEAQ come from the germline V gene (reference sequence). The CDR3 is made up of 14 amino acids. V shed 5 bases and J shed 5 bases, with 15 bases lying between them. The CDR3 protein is CASSPQRQVTEAFF. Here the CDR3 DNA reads TGTGCCAGCAGCCCCCAAAGGCAGGTGACTGAAGCTTTCTTT.

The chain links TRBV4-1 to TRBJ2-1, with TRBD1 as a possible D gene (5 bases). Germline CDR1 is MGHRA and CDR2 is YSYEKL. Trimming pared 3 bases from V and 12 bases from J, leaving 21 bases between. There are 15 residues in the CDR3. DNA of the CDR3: TGCGCCAGCAGCCAGCCCCCCACCCAGGGTCCGAGGCAGTTCTTC. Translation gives CASSQPPTQGPRQFF.

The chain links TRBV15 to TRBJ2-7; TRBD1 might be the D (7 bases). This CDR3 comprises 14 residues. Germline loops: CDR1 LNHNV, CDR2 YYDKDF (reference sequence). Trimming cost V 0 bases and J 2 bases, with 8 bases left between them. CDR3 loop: CATSRDRGAYEQYF. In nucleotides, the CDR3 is TGTGCCACCAGCAGAGACAGGGGGGCCTACGAGCAGTACTTC.

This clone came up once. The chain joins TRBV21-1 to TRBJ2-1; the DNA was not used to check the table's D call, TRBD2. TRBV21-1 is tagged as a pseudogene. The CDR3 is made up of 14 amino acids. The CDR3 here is CASSKAGGVNEQFF. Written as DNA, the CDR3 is TGTGCCAGCAGCAAAGCGGGGGGGGTAAATGAGCAGTTCTTC.